The 22 T cell receptor beta chains listed next were all sequenced from one sample in a study of identical twins. TCRdb reprocessed the 5' RACE reads via MiXCR and lists one record per CDR3 protein. The data show some 1,600,000 distinct CDR3 sequences, 25% to 35% seen once. Sequenced sample: cord blood. Source of these receptors: a newborn girl in good health.

In this sample, this clonotype turned up a few times. In nucleotides, the CDR3 is TGTGCCAGCTCACCCCGGGACAGGGGAAACACCATATATTTT. As protein: CASSPRDRGNTIYF. V gene TRBV18 combines with J gene TRBJ1-3; 8 nucleotides align to TRBD1. V dropped 3 bases and J dropped 4; count of bases not matched to a gene: 2. Germline assignment: CDR1 KGHSH and CDR2 LQKENI. CDR3 length: 14 amino acids.

This clonotype was counted only a few times. The V call is TRBV2, the J call TRBJ2-3; D possibly corresponds to TRBD2 (6 bases). The CDR3 extends over 15 amino acids. Trimming stripped 6 bases from V and 3 bases from J, with 16 bases between. Looked up from germline, CDR1 is SNHLY and CDR2 is FYNNEI. The CDR3 loop is CASREWGVRTDTQYF. The CDR3 region has the DNA TGTGCCAGCAGAGAATGGGGGGTGAGGACAGATACGCAGTATTTT.

The table lists this clonotype with a few counts. The genes are TRBV15 and TRBJ2-3, with D uncertain. V gave up 4 bases and J gave up 4 bases, with 9 bases separating them. The CDR3 runs to 13 residues. Germline CDR1 and CDR2: LNHNV and YYDKDF (reference sequence). The CDR3 sequence is CATSTGRADTQYF. The CDR3 region has the DNA TGTGCCACCAGCACCGGGCGAGCAGATACGCAGTATTTT.

The rearrangement links TRBV3-1 to TRBJ1-1; no firm D call. Looked up from germline, CDR1 is LGHDT and CDR2 is YNNKEL (reference sequence). The CDR3 runs to 15 residues. The V gene lost 5 bases and the J gene lost 0 bases, with 13 bases spanning the gap. The CDR3 region is CASSSHGAMNTEAFF. The CDR3 DNA reads TGTGCCAGCAGCTCCCACGGCGCCATGAACACTGAAGCTTTCTTT.

This chain uses TRBV20-1 with TRBJ1-1, with no clear D. V was shortened by 0 bases and J by 11 bases, with 16 bases between the two germline ends. The germline gives CDR1 DFQATT, CDR2 SNEGSKA (reference sequence). The CDR3 is 13 residues long. As DNA, the CDR3 is TGCAGTGCTAGAGATCCGGGCTCCCCCGGGGCTTTCTTT. This codes for CSARDPGSPGAFF.

This rearrangement joins TRBV27 to TRBJ2-5, with 10 bases identical to TRBD1. Trimming removed 2 bases from V and 12 bases from J; junction bases left unmatched: 3. The CDR3 consists of 12 residues. Germline loops: CDR1 MNHEY, CDR2 SMNVEV (reference sequence). The CDR3 reads CASSLKGTGEYF. The DNA of the CDR3 is TGTGCCAGCAGTTTAAAGGGGACAGGGGAGTACTTC.

The J gene is TRBJ2-1, the V gene TRBV20-1; D is undetermined. The length of the CDR3 is 11 residues. V was clipped by 6 bases and J by 6 bases, with 9 bases between them. Germline CDR1 DFQATT, CDR2 SNEGSKA (reference sequence). DNA for the CDR3: TGCAGTGCCCCTATACGCAATGAGCAGTTCTTC. Translating it yields CSAPIRNEQFF.

This clonotype has more than one count but fewer than ten. The chain has TRBV15 and TRBJ1-4; D might be TRBD1 (5 bases). The CDR3 consists of 17 residues. The V gene's germline CDR1 is LNHNV and CDR2 YYDKDF (reference sequence). Trimming cost V 4 bases and J 0 bases, with 15 bases left between them. The CDR3 DNA is TGTGCCACCAGCACCTATGTGGGGGGTCCAACTAATGAAAAACTGTTTTTT. It is translated as CATSTYVGGPTNEKLFF.

This clonotype was picked up a small number of times. This rearrangement joins TRBV11-2 to TRBJ2-3; D might be TRBD1 (6 bases). The CDR3 spans 14 residues. Trimming took 4 bases from V and 2 from J, leaving 10 bases between them. CDR1 SGHAT and CDR2 FQNNGV come from the germline V gene. CDR3 in amino acids: CASSSWDNTDTQYF. For the CDR3, the DNA is TGTGCCAGCAGCTCTTGGGACAACACAGATACGCAGTATTTT. Full variable domain (remainder filled in from reference TRBV11-2 and TRBJ2-3): EAGVAQSPRYKIIEKRQSVAFWCNPISGHATLYWYQQILGQGPKLLIQFQNNGVVDDSQLPKDRFSAERLKGVDSTLKIQPAKLEDSAVYLCASSSWDNTDTQYFGPGTRLTVL.

This clonotype was seen a few times. This sequence joins TRBV14 and TRBJ2-7; 7 bases are shared with TRBD2. CDR1 SGHDN and CDR2 FVKESK come from the germline V gene. Trimming cost V 1 base and J 3 bases; bases outside gene matches: 6. This CDR3 has 15 residues. The CDR3 loop reads CASSQVASGFYEQYF. The CDR3 DNA follows: TGTGCCAGCAGCCAAGTAGCTAGCGGTTTCTACGAGCAGTACTTC.

This clonotype has ten or more counts. The chain employs TRBV20-1 and TRBJ2-7; 10 bases are a match to TRBD2. The CDR3 loop spans 16 amino acids. Germline CDR1 reads DFQATT; CDR2 reads SNEGSKA (reference sequence). With V trimmed by 1 base and J by 2 bases, 8 bases remained unmatched. The CDR3 region is CSARVKGGLAAYEQYF. The CDR3 DNA reads as TGCAGTGCTAGAGTAAAGGGAGGACTAGCGGCCTACGAGCAGTACTTC.

This chain uses TRBV20-1 with TRBJ2-3; D may be TRBD1 (5 bases). V lost 4 bases, J lost 7 bases, and 9 bases lay in between. Looked up from germline, CDR1 is DFQATT and CDR2 is SNEGSKA (reference sequence). The length of the CDR3 is 11 residues. The CDR3 region has the DNA TGCAGTGCTACCAGGGAAAATACGCAGTATTTT. Protein sequence: CSATRENTQYF.

This clonotype has just a few counts. The gene calls are TRBV11-2 and TRBJ2-7; D remains unclear. Trimming shortened V by 1 base and J by 5 bases, and 12 bases separated the two germline ends. The CDR3 extends over 14 amino acids. Germline V gene lookup returns CDR1 SGHAT and CDR2 FQNNGV. CDR3 sequence reads: CASSLVASADEQYF. The CDR3 coding sequence is TGTGCCAGCAGCTTAGTTGCGTCCGCCGACGAGCAGTACTTC.

The rearrangement joins TRBV3-1 to TRBJ2-7; the D gene could be TRBD1 or TRBD2 (5 bases each). There are 15 residues in the CDR3. Per germline, CDR1 LGHDT and CDR2 YNNKEL (reference sequence). V was clipped by 4 bases and J by 2 bases, with 15 bases between them. The CDR3 sequence is CASSLGDRTPYEQYF. CDR3 bases: TGTGCCAGCAGCCTAGGGGACCGCACACCCTACGAGCAGTACTTC.

This clonotype was found many times. The V gene is TRBV7-2, the J gene TRBJ2-3; D gene ambiguous. This CDR3 has 13 residues. V was cut by 6 bases and J by 2 bases, with 9 bases left in between. The germline CDR1 and CDR2 sequences are SGHTA and FQGNSA. The CDR3 nucleotides read TGTGCCAGCAGAAGTCCCTTCACAGATACGCAGTATTTT. Protein product: CASRSPFTDTQYF.

The chain is built from TRBV5-1 and TRBJ2-1, with 8 bases lining up with TRBD2. This CDR3 spans 18 amino acids. The germline gives CDR1 SGHRS, CDR2 YFSETQ. J lost 9 bases, V lost 0 bases, and 17 bases had no gene match. The CDR3 here is CASSLVASTSAGASEQFF. DNA for the CDR3: TGCGCCAGCAGCTTGGTGGCCTCAACTTCAGCGGGAGCATCTGAGCAGTTCTTC.

To note about this clonotype: One junction end disagrees with the germline gene, perhaps due to a read error. This chain joins TRBV28 and TRBJ2-7; possibly TRBD1 for D (6 bases). Germline CDR1 MDHEN, CDR2 SYDVKM. The CDR3 consists of 17 residues. The CDR3: CANSSTPTGLSSYEQYF. The CDR3 DNA follows: TGTGCCAACAGTTCCACCCCTACAGGGTTGAGCTCCTACGAGCAGTACTTC. The full variable domain, its missing parts supplied by reference TRBV28 and TRBJ2-7, is DVKVTQSSRYLVKRTGEKVFLECVQDMDHENMFWYRQDPGLGLRLIYFSYDVKMKEKGDIPEGYSVSREKKERFSLILESASTNQTSMYLCANSSTPTGLSSYEQYFGPGTRLTVT.

The chain uses TRBV12-3 or TRBV12-4 and TRBJ1-5; the match to TRBD1 covers 9 bases. This CDR3 comprises 16 residues. Unmatched junction bases numbered 10, after V lost 8 bases and J lost 2 bases. Here the CDR3 reads CASSLQGANRNQPQHF. The CDR3 region has the DNA TGTGCCAGCTCCCTACAGGGGGCGAATCGCAATCAGCCCCAGCATTTT.

The rearrangement links TRBV5-5 to TRBJ2-1; TRBD2 agrees at 9 bases. The germline V gene has CDR1 SGHKS and CDR2 YYEKEE (reference sequence). The CDR3 totals 16 residues. V shed 0 bases and J 4 bases; nucleotides not matched to a gene: 5. CDR3: CASSLANSGRYNEQFF. CDR3 DNA sequence: TGTGCCAGCAGCTTGGCAAATAGCGGGAGATACAATGAGCAGTTCTTC. Looking up the rest from reference TRBV5-5 and TRBJ2-1 gives the full variable domain: DAGVTQSPTHLIKTRGQQVTLRCSPISGHKSVSWYQQVLGQGPQFIFQYYEKEERGRGNFPDRFSARQFPNYSSELNVNALLLGDSALYLCASSLANSGRYNEQFFGPGTRLTVL.

Concerning this clonotype: Germline and junction disagree at one end, which may indicate a read error. The gene calls are TRBV12-3 or TRBV12-4 and TRBJ1-2; 11 positions agree with TRBD1. The CDR3 consists of 14 residues. The CDR3 loop is CVSSADRGLFGYTF. CDR3 nucleotides: TGTGTCAGCAGTGCGGACAGGGGGCTCTTTGGCTACACCTTC.

This chain uses TRBV7-2 with TRBJ1-6; perhaps TRBD1 as D (5 bases). The CDR3 length is 15 residues. Germline CDR1 and CDR2: SGHTA and FQGNSA. Trimming removed 2 bases from V and 7 bases from J, with 12 bases in between. CDR3: CASSLSDHRNSPLHF. The CDR3 coding sequence is TGTGCCAGCAGCTTAAGTGATCACAGGAATTCACCCCTCCACTTT.

The chain couples TRBV12-3 or TRBV12-4 to TRBJ2-3, with TRBD1 as a possible D gene (8 bases). The V end was cut by 0 bases, the J end by 4 bases, with 14 bases between. The CDR3 runs 16 residues. The CDR3: CASSLADREGADTQYF. As DNA, the CDR3 is TGTGCCAGCAGTTTAGCGGACAGGGAGGGTGCAGATACGCAGTATTTT.